What follows describes a single TCR beta chain. Its antigen is not known. Those who donated were healthy HIV-negative adults, with no recent acute infections or vaccinations reported. This sample was included in a study of shared clonotypes between healthy human individuals. Germline V CDR1 and CDR2: SEHNR, FQNEAQ (reference sequence). The CDR3 spans 13 residues. The V end lost 5 bases, the J end lost 4 bases, and 8 bases lay between the germline ends. The assay was immunoSEQ multiplex PCR, and TCRdb's table has in-frame clones only and misses some. The data contain some 1.5 million clones, approximately 98% of them singletons. Study findings and constraints: With several donors compared, roughly 5% of naive CD4 clonotypes were shared. The study found lower generation probabilities in non-shared clonotypes than in those shared by all four donors.

This clonotype originated in a man younger than 45 in good health. The chain employs TRBV7-9 and TRBJ2-2; TRBD2 is a possible D gene (6 bases). The sample comprised naive CD4+ T cells sorted from blood. The subset is: CD45RA+ positively selected. The CDR3 reads CASSGSGTGELFF. Here the CDR3 DNA reads TGTGCCAGCAGCGGTAGCGGCACCGGGGAGCTGTTTTTT.